The 27 T cell receptor beta chains reported below all come from one sample, sequenced in a study of blood T cells in healthy people across ages. Combining a sample-barcoded 5' primer with a J-beta primer mix, a second PCR ran for 7 to 11 cycles. A single record per CDR3 protein comes from TCRdb applying MiXCR to the 5' RACE reads. The sample contains about 500,000 distinct CDR3 sequences, 20% to 30% of which appear only once. A further study also used this sample, focusing on T cells of mothers and their children.

Sequencing was performed on blood. The source of these receptors is a boy aged 10-17 years in good health.

The chain joins TRBV2 to TRBJ2-5; 7 bases agree with TRBD1. The CDR3 sequence is 12 residues long. Germline lookup yields CDR1 SNHLY and CDR2 FYNNEI. J was trimmed by 5 bases and V by 6 bases; bases with no gene match: 3. In nucleotides, the CDR3 is TGTGCCAGCAGAGGGGGCGGGGAGACCCAGTACTTC. Translating gives CASRGGGETQYF. The full variable domain, its missing parts supplied by reference TRBV2 and TRBJ2-5, is EPEVTQTPSHQVTQMGQEVILRCVPISNHLYFYWYRQILGQKVEFLVSFYNNEISEKSEIFDDQFSVERPDGSNFTLKIRSTKLEDSAMYFCASRGGGETQYFGPGTRLLVL.

The chain combines TRBV19 with TRBJ2-6; D is uncertain. V shed 6 bases and J shed 4 bases, with 7 bases lying between them. Germline CDR1 and CDR2: LNHDA and SQIVND (reference sequence). This CDR3 region has 13 residues. In DNA, the CDR3 is TGTGCCAGTAGGGAGACGGGGGCCAACGTCCTGACTTTC. As protein: CASRETGANVLTF.

There are a few counts of this clonotype. The rearrangement uses TRBV4-3 and TRBJ2-1; D remains ambiguous. The CDR3 covers 13 residues. Trimming removed 3 bases from V and 8 bases from J, with 11 bases in between. From germline, CDR1 is LGHNA and CDR2 YSLEER. The DNA of the CDR3 is TGCGCCAGCAGCCAGACCAGGAGCGATGAGCAGTTCTTC. Its protein product is CASSQTRSDEQFF.

This clonotype occurred many times. This chain uses TRBV6-4 with TRBJ1-2; tentative D call: TRBD1 (6 bases). The V gene's germline CDR1 is MRHNA and CDR2 SNTAGT. Deletions cut 2 bases from V and 2 bases from J, with 6 bases between. The length of the CDR3 is 13 residues. The chain's CDR3 is CASSDQGNYGYTF. In DNA form, the CDR3 reads TGTGCCAGCAGTGACCAGGGGAACTATGGCTACACCTTC.

This clonotype was counted between two and nine times. The CDR3 loop is CASVLVETQYF. CDR3 coding DNA: TGTGCCAGCGTGCTGGTAGAGACCCAGTACTTC. The chain employs TRBV3-1 and TRBJ2-5; no definite D call. There are 11 residues in the CDR3. V was pared by 8 bases and J by 4 bases, with 8 bases between. The germline CDR1 and CDR2 sequences are LGHDT and YNNKEL (reference sequence).

This clonotype was found a few times. The V and J genes are TRBV25-1 and TRBJ2-3, with D possibly matching TRBD1 (6 bases). The CDR3 sequence is 14 residues long. The V and J ends lost 9 bases and 0 bases respectively, with 13 bases between them. In germline, CDR1 is MGHDK, CDR2 SYGVNS. CDR3 amino acids: CARVGQISTDTQYF. The CDR3 nucleotides read TGTGCCAGGGTTGGACAGATAAGCACAGATACGCAGTATTTT.

This clonotype was counted between two and nine times. This chain connects TRBV5-5 to TRBJ2-7; TRBD1 agrees at 9 bases. CDR3 size: 16 residues. Germline V lookup: CDR1 SGHKS, CDR2 YYEKEE (reference sequence). V lost 5 bases to trimming and J lost 2 bases; unmatched junction nucleotides: 11. CDR3 DNA: TGTGCCAGCAGGCGGAGCCACAGGGGGCGCGCCTACGAGCAGTACTTC. This translates into CASRRSHRGRAYEQYF.

Written as DNA, the CDR3 is TGTGCCAGCAGCTTAGTACTAGCGGGGGGGCCAGCGGAGACCCAGTACTTC. It translates to CASSLVLAGGPAETQYF. The V gene is TRBV7-2, the J gene TRBJ2-5, with TRBD2 matching over 13 bases. Germline trimming cut 1 base from V and 5 bases from J; bases unmatched to any gene: 7. The CDR3 has 17 amino acids. Germline loops: CDR1 SGHTA, CDR2 FQGNSA.

In this sample, this clonotype turned up a few times. The rearrangement joins TRBV7-2 to TRBJ2-5; no clear D gene. The CDR3 extends over 11 amino acids. Between the trimmed V and J ends, which lost 8 bases and 4 bases, there was a span of 8 bases. Germline lookup yields CDR1 SGHTA and CDR2 FQGNSA. CDR3 coding DNA: TGTGCCAGCGGAATAAGAGAGACCCAGTACTTC. Protein: CASGIRETQYF. Looking up the rest from reference TRBV7-2 and TRBJ2-5 gives the full variable domain: GAGVSQSPSNKVTEKGKDVELRCDPISGHTALYWYRQSLGQGLEFLIYFQGNSAPDKSGLPSDRFSAERTGGSVSTLTIQRTQQEDSAVYLCASGIRETQYFGPGTRLLVL.

This rearrangement joins TRBV28 to TRBJ2-5, with D possibly matching TRBD1 (7 bases). The CDR3 has 15 residues. The ends were cut back, 6 bases at V and 0 bases at J, with 14 bases in the middle. The germline V gene encodes CDR1 MDHEN and CDR2 SYDVKM. The CDR3 protein is CASSPRGEYQETQYF. For the CDR3, the DNA is TGTGCCAGCAGCCCCAGGGGGGAGTACCAAGAGACCCAGTACTTC. Full variable domain (remainder filled in from reference TRBV28 and TRBJ2-5): DVKVTQSSRYLVKRTGEKVFLECVQDMDHENMFWYRQDPGLGLRLIYFSYDVKMKEKGDIPEGYSVSREKKERFSLILESASTNQTSMYLCASSPRGEYQETQYFGPGTRLLVL.

This clonotype is a singleton in its sample. The rearrangement joins TRBV11-2 to TRBJ2-3, with D perhaps TRBD2 (5 bases). There are 18 residues in the CDR3. Germline V gene data show CDR1 as SGHAT and CDR2 as FQNNGV. V was pared by 7 bases and J by 0 bases, with 23 bases between. CDR3 nucleotides: TGTGCCAGCACCTCGTTAAGAGGAGGAATTACTAGCACAGATACGCAGTATTTT. This sequence encodes CASTSLRGGITSTDTQYF.

This clonotype was picked up a small number of times. The rearrangement links TRBV6-4 to TRBJ2-2; the match to TRBD1 covers 7 bases. Germline CDR1 reads MRHNA; CDR2 reads SNTAGT. The CDR3 is 15 residues long. J was trimmed by 2 bases and V by 2 bases; bases with no gene match: 2. This CDR3 is CASSDRGLNTGELFF. As DNA, the CDR3 is TGTGCCAGCAGTGACAGGGGGCTCAACACCGGGGAGCTGTTTTTT.

J is TRBJ2-7 and V is TRBV15; 8 bases fit TRBD1. The CDR3 is 15 amino acids. V was clipped by 4 bases and J by 3 bases; unmatched bases: 8. Germline CDR1 and CDR2: LNHNV and YYDKDF (reference sequence). CDR3 region: CATSMYTGGNYEQYF. In nucleotides, the CDR3 is TGTGCCACCAGCATGTATACAGGGGGAAACTACGAGCAGTACTTC.

The chain uses TRBV7-9 and TRBJ2-3; D call uncertain. The CDR3 sequence is 14 residues long. Trimming pared 1 base from V and 6 bases from J, leaving 11 bases between. CDR1 SEHNR and CDR2 FQNEAQ come from the germline V gene (reference sequence). CDR3 sequence reads: CASSLEAAQDTQYF. Here the CDR3 DNA reads TGTGCCAGCAGCTTAGAGGCGGCGCAGGATACGCAGTATTTT.

V usage is TRBV3-1 and J usage is TRBJ1-1; D is unresolved. Trimming took 2 bases from V and 4 from J, leaving 11 bases between them. This CDR3 contains 14 residues. Germline V gives CDR1 LGHDT, CDR2 YNNKEL (reference sequence). The CDR3 spells CASSQQFGVTEAFF. The CDR3 DNA is TGTGCCAGCAGCCAACAGTTCGGAGTCACTGAAGCTTTCTTT.

This clonotype came up a few times. The chain recombines TRBV25-1 with TRBJ2-3, with D unresolved. Trimming took off 5 bases at V and 1 base at J, with 13 bases between the two ends. Germline loops: CDR1 MGHDK, CDR2 SYGVNS. The CDR3 has 15 amino acids. CDR3 amino acids: CASSSTSFGTDTQYF. For the CDR3, the DNA is TGTGCCAGCAGTTCCACCAGTTTTGGCACAGATACGCAGTATTTT.

In its sample, this clonotype was seen a few times. The rearrangement joins TRBV7-9 to TRBJ2-7; unclear D gene. The CDR3 length is 12 residues. Germline loops: CDR1 SEHNR, CDR2 FQNEAQ (reference sequence). V lost 5 bases and J 12 bases, leaving 17 bases between the germline ends. The CDR3 region has the DNA TGTGCCAGCAGCCCCCCCCAGAGCCGGGCGTACTTC. Translation gives CASSPPQSRAYF. Together with reference TRBV7-9 and TRBJ2-7, the CDR3 gives the full variable domain: DTGVSQNPRHKITKRGQNVTFRCDPISEHNRLYWYRQTLGQGPEFLTYFQNEAQLEKSRLLSDRFSAERPKGSFSTLEIQRTEQGDSAMYLCASSPPQSRAYFGPGTRLTVT.

This clonotype has a handful of counts. The CDR3 region has the DNA TGTGCCAGCAGTTACTTACTAGCGGGGGATGCCACCGGGGAGCTGTTTTTT. Protein sequence: CASSYLLAGDATGELFF. The chain recombines TRBV6-5 with TRBJ2-2; 11 bases align to TRBD2. The CDR3 consists of 17 residues. Losses at the gene ends were 1 base for V and 4 bases for J; bases not matched to a gene: 5. Germline V gives CDR1 MNHEY, CDR2 SVGAGI.

The chain carries TRBV4-3 and TRBJ2-1; D tentatively fits TRBD1 or TRBD2 (5 bases each). Trimming removed 4 bases from V and 2 bases from J, with 9 bases in between. In germline, CDR1 is LGHNA, CDR2 YSLEER. There are 14 residues in the CDR3. CDR3 bases: TGCGCCAGCAGCCCACTAGGGGCCTACAATGAGCAGTTCTTC. Translation: CASSPLGAYNEQFF.

The gene calls are TRBV4-3 and TRBJ2-1; 7 bases match TRBD2. V shed 0 bases and J 7 bases; nucleotides not matched to a gene: 9. CDR1 and CDR2 from the germline V gene are LGHNA and YSLEER. The CDR3 loop spans 16 amino acids. CDR3: CASSQDRGPGGNEQFF. As DNA, the CDR3 is TGCGCCAGCAGCCAAGATCGTGGCCCCGGGGGGAATGAGCAGTTCTTC.

This sequence joins TRBV5-4 and TRBJ2-5; TRBD2 is a possible D gene (7 bases). V was cut by 4 bases and J by 1 base, with 11 bases left in between. CDR3 length: 14 amino acids. Germline V gene sequence: CDR1 SGHNT, CDR2 YYREEE (reference sequence). CDR3 loop: CASSIGGPQETQYF. DNA for the CDR3: TGTGCCAGCAGCATCGGGGGGCCCCAAGAGACCCAGTACTTC.

There are a few counts of this clonotype. The chain combines TRBV6-5 with TRBJ1-1, with TRBD1 as a possible D gene (5 bases). Germline CDR1 and CDR2: MNHEY and SVGAGI. Trimming removed 0 bases at V and 7 bases at J, with 9 bases between. The CDR3 length is 13 residues. The CDR3 loop is CASSYSRVSEAFF. CDR3 bases: TGTGCCAGCAGTTACTCCAGGGTGAGTGAAGCTTTCTTT.

A few counts support this clonotype. The chain joins TRBV25-1 to TRBJ2-2; the D gene is possibly TRBD1 (5 bases). Trimming cost V 4 bases and J 2 bases, with 26 bases left between them. This CDR3 contains 20 residues. Germline CDR1 is MGHDK and CDR2 is SYGVNS. CDR3 region: CASSVRKTRTPDLNTGELFF. Written as DNA, the CDR3 is TGTGCCAGCAGTGTCAGAAAAACGCGGACACCGGACCTAAACACCGGGGAGCTGTTTTTT.

This rearrangement joins TRBV5-4 to TRBJ2-5; possible D gene TRBD1, 6 bases. The J call is uncertain, as TRBJ2-1 better fits the DNA end. There are 14 residues in the CDR3. In germline, CDR1 is SGHNT, CDR2 YYREEE (reference sequence). The CDR3: CASSLWDTNNEQFF. The CDR3 nucleotides are TGTGCCAGCAGCTTGTGGGACACCAACAATGAGCAGTTCTTC.

This clonotype was seen only once. Here the CDR3 reads CASSLDRDYYTF. The CDR3, as DNA: TGTGCCAGCAGCTTGGACAGGGACTACTACACCTTC. The chain carries TRBV5-5 and TRBJ1-2; possibly TRBD1 for D (6 bases). Per germline, CDR1 SGHKS and CDR2 YYEKEE (reference sequence). Trimming shortened V by 0 bases and J by 10 bases, and 10 bases separated the two germline ends. The CDR3 is 12 amino acids.

V and J are TRBV27 and TRBJ2-2, with D possibly being TRBD1 or TRBD2 (6 bases each). From germline, CDR1 is MNHEY and CDR2 SMNVEV (reference sequence). The CDR3 contains 16 residues. V lost 2 bases to trimming and J lost 2 bases, with 12 bases between them. The CDR3: CASSLGGQDNTGELFF. Here the CDR3 DNA reads TGTGCCAGCAGTTTAGGGGGGCAGGACAACACCGGGGAGCTGTTTTTT.

This clonotype was counted between two and nine times. The J gene is TRBJ2-5, the V gene TRBV7-9; 11 nucleotides align to TRBD2. The J call is uncertain, as TRBJ2-1 better fits the DNA end. Germline CDR1 and CDR2: SEHNR and FQNEAQ (reference sequence). The length of the CDR3 is 14 residues. This CDR3 is CASIAGGGYNEQFF. CDR3 coding DNA: TGTGCCAGCATAGCGGGAGGGGGGTACAATGAGCAGTTCTTC.